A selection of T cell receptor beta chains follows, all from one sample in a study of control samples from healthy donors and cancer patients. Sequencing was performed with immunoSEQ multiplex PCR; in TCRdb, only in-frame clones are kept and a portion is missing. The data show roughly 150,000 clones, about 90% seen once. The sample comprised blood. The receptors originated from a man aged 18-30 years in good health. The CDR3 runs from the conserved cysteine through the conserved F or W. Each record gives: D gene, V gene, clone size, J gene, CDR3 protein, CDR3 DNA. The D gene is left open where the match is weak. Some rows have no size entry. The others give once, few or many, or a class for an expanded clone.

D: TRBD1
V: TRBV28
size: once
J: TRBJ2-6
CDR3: CASSLAGTGDSGANVLTF
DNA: TGTGCCAGCAGTTTAGCCGGGACAGGGGACTCTGGGGCCAACGTCCTGACTTTC

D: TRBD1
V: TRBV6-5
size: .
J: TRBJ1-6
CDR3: CASSPTGNNSPLHF
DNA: TGTGCCAGCAGCCCGACAGGGAATAATTCACCCCTCCACTTT

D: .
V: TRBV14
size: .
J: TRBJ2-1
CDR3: CASSRDSNEQFF
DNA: TGTGCCAGCAGCCGCGACAGCAATGAGCAGTTCTTC

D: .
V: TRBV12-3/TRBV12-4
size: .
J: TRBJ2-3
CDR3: CASSWGYTQYF
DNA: TGTGCCAGCAGTTGGGGATATACGCAGTATTTT

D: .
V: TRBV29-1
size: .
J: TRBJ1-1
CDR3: CSVLLGGRASTEAFF
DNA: TGCAGCGTCCTCTTGGGGGGCAGGGCTAGCACTGAAGCTTTCTTT

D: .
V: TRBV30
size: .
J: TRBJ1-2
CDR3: CAWSVQSRTLRGYTF
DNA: TGTGCCTGGAGCGTCCAAAGTCGGACTTTGAGGGGCTACACCTTC

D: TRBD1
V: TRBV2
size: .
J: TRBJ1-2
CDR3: CASSQEGAGYGYTF
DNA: TGTGCCAGCAGCCAAGAGGGGGCAGGCTATGGCTACACCTTC

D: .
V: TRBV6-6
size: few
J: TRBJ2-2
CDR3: CASTSNGITGELFF
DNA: TGTGCCAGCACCTCGAACGGGATCACCGGGGAGCTGTTTTTT

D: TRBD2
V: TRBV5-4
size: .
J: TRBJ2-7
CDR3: CASSLGLAGGPYEQYF
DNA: TGTGCCAGCAGCTTAGGACTAGCGGGGGGTCCCTACGAGCAGTACTTC

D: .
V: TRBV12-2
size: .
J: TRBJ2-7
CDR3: CASRPPAVSYEQYF
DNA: TGTGCAAGTCGCCCCCCCGCGGTCTCCTACGAGCAGTACTTC

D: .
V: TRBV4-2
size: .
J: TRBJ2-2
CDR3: CASSVMGGIGELFF
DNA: TGTGCCAGCAGTGTCATGGGGGGTATCGGGGAGCTGTTTTTT

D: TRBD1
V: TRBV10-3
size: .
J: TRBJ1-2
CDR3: CAISFQGEGVDYGYTF
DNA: TGTGCCATCAGTTTCCAGGGGGAAGGGGTGGACTATGGCTACACCTTC

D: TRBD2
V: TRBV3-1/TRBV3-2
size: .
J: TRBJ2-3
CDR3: CASSLTSGGTDTQYF
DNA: TGTGCCAGCAGCTTAACTAGCGGGGGCACAGATACGCAGTATTTT

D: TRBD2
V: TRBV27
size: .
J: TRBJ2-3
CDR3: CASSETPGGRTDTQYF
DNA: TGTGCCAGCAGTGAGACTCCGGGGGGTCGGACGGATACGCAGTATTTT

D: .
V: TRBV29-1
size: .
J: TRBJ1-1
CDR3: CSVEAGEGQAFF
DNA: TGCAGCGTTGAAGCAGGGGAGGGTCAAGCTTTCTTT

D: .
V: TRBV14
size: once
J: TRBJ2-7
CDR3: CASSPGRPLEYEQYF
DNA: TGTGCCAGCAGCCCAGGACGGCCTTTGGAATACGAGCAGTACTTC

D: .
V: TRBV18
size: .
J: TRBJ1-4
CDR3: CASSPMGTVNEKLFF
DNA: TGTGCCAGCTCACCAATGGGGACGGTTAATGAAAAACTGTTTTTT

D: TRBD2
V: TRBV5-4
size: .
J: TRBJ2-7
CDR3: CASSLAGRGAPQYF
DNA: TGTGCCAGCAGCTTAGCGGGGCGGGGGGCCCCACAGTACTTC

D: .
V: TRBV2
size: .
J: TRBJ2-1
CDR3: CASRGRGASSYNEQFF
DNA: TGTGCCAGCAGGGGGAGGGGGGCTAGCTCCTACAATGAGCAGTTCTTC

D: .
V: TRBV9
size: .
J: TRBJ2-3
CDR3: CASSVGRGTDTQYF
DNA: TGTGCCAGCAGCGTAGGACGGGGCACAGATACGCAGTATTTT

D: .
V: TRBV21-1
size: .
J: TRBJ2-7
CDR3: CASSKEAVGLVHEQYF
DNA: TGTGCCAGCAGCAAAGAGGCTGTGGGACTAGTCCACGAGCAGTACTTC

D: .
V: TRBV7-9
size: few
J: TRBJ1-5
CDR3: CASQGDYQPQHF
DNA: TGTGCCAGCCAGGGCGACTATCAGCCCCAGCATTTT

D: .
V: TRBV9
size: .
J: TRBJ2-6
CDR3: CASSTGTGANVLTF
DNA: TGTGCCAGCTCCACAGGGACTGGGGCCAACGTCCTGACTTTC

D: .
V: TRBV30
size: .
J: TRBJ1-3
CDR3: CAWSEGSGNTIYF
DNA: TGTGCCTGGTCAGAGGGATCTGGAAACACCATATATTTT

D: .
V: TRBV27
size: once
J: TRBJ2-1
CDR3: CASRPLIRDEQFF
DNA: TGTGCCAGCAGACCCTTAATCAGAGATGAGCAGTTCTTC

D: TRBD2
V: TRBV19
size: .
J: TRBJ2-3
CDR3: CASRTSGETDTQYF
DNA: TGTGCCAGTAGGACTAGCGGGGAGACAGATACGCAGTATTTT

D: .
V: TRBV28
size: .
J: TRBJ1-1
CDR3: CASSDTGLNTEAFF
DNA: TGTGCCAGCAGTGATACAGGCCTGAACACTGAAGCTTTCTTT

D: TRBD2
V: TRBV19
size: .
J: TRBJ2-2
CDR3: CASSTSGVGELFF
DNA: TGTGCCAGTAGTACTAGCGGGGTCGGGGAGCTGTTTTTT

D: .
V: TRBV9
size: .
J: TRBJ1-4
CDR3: CASSVEGDPSDYNEKLFF
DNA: TGTGCCAGCAGCGTAGAAGGGGACCCATCTGACTATAATGAAAAACTGTTTTTT

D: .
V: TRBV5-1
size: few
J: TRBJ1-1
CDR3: CASSEGPSNTEAFF
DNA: TGCGCCAGCAGCGAGGGACCGTCGAACACTGAAGCTTTCTTT

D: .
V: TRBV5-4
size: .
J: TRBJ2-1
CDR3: CASSFAGTRAYNEQFF
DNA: TGTGCCAGCAGCTTCGCCGGGACCAGAGCCTACAATGAGCAGTTCTTC

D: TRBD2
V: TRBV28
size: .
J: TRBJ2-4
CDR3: CASSLPGLAGGIAKNIQYF
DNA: TGTGCCAGCAGTTTACCGGGACTAGCGGGGGGAATAGCCAAAAACATTCAGTACTTC

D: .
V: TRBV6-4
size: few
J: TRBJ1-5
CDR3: CASRLGQPIDSQPQHF
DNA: TGTGCCAGCAGGCTTGGACAGCCAATCGATAGTCAGCCCCAGCATTTT

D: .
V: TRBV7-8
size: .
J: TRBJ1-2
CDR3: CASSLWDEGGYTF
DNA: TGTGCCAGCAGCTTATGGGACGAGGGGGGCTACACCTTC

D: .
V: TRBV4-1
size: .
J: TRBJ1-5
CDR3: CASSQEATGQGQPQHF
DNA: TGCGCCAGCAGCCAAGAAGCTACAGGGCAAGGGCAGCCCCAGCATTTT

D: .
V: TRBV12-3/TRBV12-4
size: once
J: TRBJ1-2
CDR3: CASSLEGYTF
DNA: TGTGCCAGCAGTTTAGAGGGCTACACCTTC

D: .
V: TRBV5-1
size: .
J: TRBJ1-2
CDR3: CASSLNTQGNGYTF
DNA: TGCGCCAGCAGCTTGAATACGCAGGGGAATGGCTACACCTTC

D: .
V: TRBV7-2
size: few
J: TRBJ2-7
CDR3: CASSFLDTGREQYF
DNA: TGTGCCAGCAGCTTTTTAGACACTGGGCGCGAGCAGTACTTC

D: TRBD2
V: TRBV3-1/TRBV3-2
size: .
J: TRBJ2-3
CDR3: CASSQAGGEADTQYF
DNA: TGTGCCAGCAGCCAAGCGGGGGGGGAGGCAGATACGCAGTATTTT

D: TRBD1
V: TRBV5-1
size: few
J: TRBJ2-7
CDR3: CASSYSPGQGAYEQYF
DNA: TGCGCCAGCAGCTATTCTCCGGGACAGGGGGCCTACGAGCAGTACTTC

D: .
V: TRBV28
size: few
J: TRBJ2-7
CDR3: CASSLYSSYEQYF
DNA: TGTGCCAGCAGTTTATATAGCTCCTACGAGCAGTACTTC

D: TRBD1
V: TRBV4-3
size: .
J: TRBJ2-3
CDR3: CASSQGGQGAAATQYF
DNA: TGCGCCAGCAGCCAAGGGGGACAGGGGGCAGCCGCTACGCAGTATTTT

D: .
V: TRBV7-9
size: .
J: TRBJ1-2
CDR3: CASSLPPTRSQASGGYTF
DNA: TGTGCCAGCAGCTTACCCCCGACACGGAGCCAGGCTTCTGGGGGCTACACCTTC

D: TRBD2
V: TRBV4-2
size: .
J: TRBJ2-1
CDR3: CASSQAPIWGGSYNEQFF
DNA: TGTGCCAGCAGCCAAGCCCCGATCTGGGGGGGGAGTTACAATGAGCAGTTCTTC